The 24 T cell receptor beta chains reported below all come from one sample, sequenced in a study of blood T cell repertoires in COVID-19. TCRdb keeps only in-frame clones here, not all; method: immunoSEQ multiplex PCR. The data hold a few hundred thousand clones, with roughly nine tenths observed a single time. The sample was peripheral blood. The receptors stem from a young man with active or convalescent COVID-19.

This clone appeared once. The chain employs TRBV27 and TRBJ1-6, with D maybe TRBD1 (5 bases). Trimming removed 2 bases from V and 6 bases from J, with 8 bases in between. Germline loops: CDR1 MNHEY, CDR2 SMNVEV (reference sequence). This CDR3 is built from 14 residues. The CDR3 DNA is TGTGCCAGCAGTTTAAGTCAGGGTAATTCACCCCTCCACTTT. It specifies CASSLSQGNSPLHF.

The chain recombines TRBV12-3 or TRBV12-4 with TRBJ2-5, with 9 bases lining up with TRBD2. The CDR3 consists of 13 residues. V lost 6 bases and J lost 5; bases outside the gene matches: 4. In DNA, the CDR3 is TGTGCCAGCAGGCGGGGGGGTGAGGAGACCCAGTACTTC. Amino acids: CASRRGGEETQYF.

The rearrangement joins TRBV4-1 to TRBJ1-2; 10 bases match TRBD1. V lost 3 bases to trimming and J lost 7 bases; unmatched junction nucleotides: 11. This CDR3 contains 16 residues. Germline CDR1 is MGHRA and CDR2 is YSYEKL. This CDR3 reads CASSHSHRTGGVGYTF. For the CDR3, the DNA is TGCGCCAGCAGCCATTCACACAGGACAGGGGGTGTTGGCTACACCTTC.

The CDR3 sequence is CASSLSAGYGYTF. As DNA, the CDR3 is TGTGCCAGCAGTTTATCTGCCGGGTACGGCTACACCTTC. The chain has TRBV27 and TRBJ1-2; D unclear. V lost 0 bases to trimming and J lost 8 bases, with 10 bases between them. Germline V CDR1 and CDR2: MNHEY, SMNVEV (reference sequence). There are 13 residues in the CDR3.

CDR3 coding DNA: TGTGCAGCGGCGGGGTCATACGAGCAGTACTTC. Translation gives CAAAGSYEQYF. The V call is TRBV30, the J call TRBJ2-7; tentative D call: TRBD2 (6 bases). Looked up from germline, CDR1 is GTSNPN and CDR2 is SVGIG (reference sequence). This CDR3 spans 11 amino acids.

DNA for the CDR3: TGTGCCAGCAGCTTAGATGGGGCTAGCGGGGCCGGGGAGCTGTTTTTT. Protein product: CASSLDGASGAGELFF. The rearrangement uses TRBV11-2 and TRBJ2-2; 9 nucleotides match TRBD2. Looked up from germline, CDR1 is SGHAT and CDR2 is FQNNGV. This CDR3 comprises 16 residues. V lost 0 bases to trimming and J lost 6 bases; unmatched junction nucleotides: 5.

This clone has a single count. This sequence joins TRBV5-1 and TRBJ2-3; a weak D match, TRBD2 (5 bases). Trimming stripped 0 bases from V and 5 bases from J, with 7 bases between. The CDR3 is 13 residues long. Germline values: CDR1 SGHRS, CDR2 YFSETQ. The CDR3 region has the DNA TGCGCCAGCAGCTTGGGTCGGGAAGATACGCAGTATTTT. It encodes CASSLGREDTQYF.

The chain carries TRBV2 and TRBJ2-5, with TRBD2 identical over 8 bases. The CDR3 totals 13 residues. Germline V CDR1 and CDR2: SNHLY, FYNNEI. With 9 bases clipped from V and 3 bases from J, the junction kept 6 bases outside the gene matches. Here the CDR3 DNA reads TGTGCCAGTGGGACTAGGAGGGAAGAGACCCAGTACTTC. Its translation: CASGTRREETQYF. Full variable domain (rest looked up from reference TRBV2 and TRBJ2-5): EPEVTQTPSHQVTQMGQEVILRCVPISNHLYFYWYRQILGQKVEFLVSFYNNEISEKSEIFDDQFSVERPDGSNFTLKIRSTKLEDSAMYFCASGTRREETQYFGPGTRLLVL.

About this clone: The same CDR3 is also encoded by other DNA sequences in this sample. As DNA, the CDR3 is TGCGCCAGCAGCTTGGACAGGGCGAATGAAAAACTGTTTTTT. Residues: CASSLDRANEKLFF. J is TRBJ1-4 and V is TRBV5-1; possible D gene TRBD1, 6 bases. Germline V gives CDR1 SGHRS, CDR2 YFSETQ. CDR3 length: 14 residues. The V gene lost 0 bases and the J gene lost 5 bases, with 8 bases spanning the gap. Together with reference TRBV5-1 and TRBJ1-4, the CDR3 gives the full variable domain: KAGVTQTPRYLIKTRGQQVTLSCSPISGHRSVSWYQQTPGQGLQFLFEYFSETQRNKGNFPGRFSGRQFSNSRSEMNVSTLELGDSALYLCASSLDRANEKLFFGSGTQLSVL.

This chain joins TRBV30 and TRBJ2-7; 7 bases are shared with TRBD2. Germline values: CDR1 GTSNPN, CDR2 SVGIG (reference sequence). The V segment lost 1 base and the J segment 7 bases; nucleotides outside the gene matches: 4. The CDR3 is 12 residues long. As DNA, the CDR3 is TGTGCCTGGAGTGGGGACTACCGGGAGCAGTACTTC. Its protein product is CAWSGDYREQYF.

This rearrangement joins TRBV5-6 to TRBJ1-3, with 9 bases that match TRBD1. V shed 4 bases, J shed 1 base, and the junction held 6 bases outside the gene matches. Germline V CDR1 and CDR2: SGHDT, YYEEEE. The CDR3 consists of 16 residues. The CDR3 nucleotides are TGTGCCAGCAGCACATCCGGGACAGGGTCTGGAAACACCATATATTTT. It translates to CASSTSGTGSGNTIYF.

This clone has just one count. The chain recombines TRBV6-6 with TRBJ1-5; 7 bases fit TRBD1. Looked up from germline, CDR1 is MNHNY and CDR2 is SVGAGI (reference sequence). This CDR3 is 15 amino acids long. Germline trimming cut 6 bases from V and 11 bases from J; bases unmatched to any gene: 16. DNA of the CDR3: TGTGCCAGCAGCACCGAGGGGGCACGGTTAGGGGCCCAGCATTTT. This encodes CASSTEGARLGAQHF.

The CDR3 DNA sequence: TGTGCCAGCAGCTTAGCAGGGAGCAATCAGCCCCAGCATTTT. Amino acids: CASSLAGSNQPQHF. The chain uses TRBV11-2 and TRBJ1-5; D possibly corresponds to TRBD1 (5 bases). CDR1 and CDR2 from the germline V gene are SGHAT and FQNNGV. This CDR3 spans 14 amino acids. V was cut by 1 base and J by 1 base, with 5 bases left in between.

This clone was seen only once. The rearrangement uses TRBV5-6 and TRBJ2-3; the match to TRBD2 covers 8 bases. With 0 bases clipped from V and 1 base from J, the junction kept 4 bases outside the gene matches. The germline V gene has CDR1 SGHDT and CDR2 YYEEEE. CDR3 length: 16 residues. Here the CDR3 DNA reads TGTGCCAGCAGCTTGGAGCGGGGGTCACGCACAGATACGCAGTATTTT. Its translation is CASSLERGSRTDTQYF. The full variable domain, rest sourced from reference TRBV5-6 and TRBJ2-3, is DAGVTQSPTHLIKTRGQQVTLRCSPKSGHDTVSWYQQALGQGPQFIFQYYEEEERQRGNFPDRFSGHQFPNYSSELNVNALLLGDSALYLCASSLERGSRTDTQYFGPGTRLTVL.

CDR3 amino acids: CASSQSARGPNSPLHF. In nucleotides, the CDR3 is TGTGCCAGCAGCCAAAGCGCCAGGGGCCCAAATTCACCCCTCCACTTT. V gene TRBV9 combines with J gene TRBJ1-6; maybe TRBD1 (6 bases). V was shortened by 4 bases and J by 7 bases, with 18 bases between the two germline ends. Germline values: CDR1 SGDLS, CDR2 YYNGEE. This CDR3 has 16 amino acids.

The V and J genes are TRBV7-9 and TRBJ1-4; 10 nucleotides align to TRBD1. The CDR3 covers 15 residues. With V trimmed by 3 bases and J by 2 bases, 0 bases remained unmatched. The germline CDR1 and CDR2 sequences are SEHNR and FQNEAQ (reference sequence). This CDR3 is CASSLTGGTNEKLFF. CDR3 sequence (DNA): TGTGCCAGCAGCTTGACAGGGGGCACTAATGAAAAACTGTTTTTT. The variable domain in full, with the rest retrieved from reference TRBV7-9 and TRBJ1-4, is DTGVSQNPRHKITKRGQNVTFRCDPISEHNRLYWYRQTLGQGPEFLTYFQNEAQLEKSRLLSDRFSAERPKGSFSTLEIQRTEQGDSAMYLCASSLTGGTNEKLFFGSGTQLSVL.

V is TRBV19 and J is TRBJ1-2; the D is unclear. V was pared by 4 bases and J by 1 base, with 19 bases between. This CDR3 has 17 residues. Looked up from germline, CDR1 is LNHDA and CDR2 is SQIVND (reference sequence). The CDR3 nucleotides are TGTGCCAGTAGTACAACATTAAACAGTGCTAATAACTATGGCTACACCTTC. Amino acid sequence: CASSTTLNSANNYGYTF.

The chain links TRBV5-1 to TRBJ2-7; TRBD2 agrees at 11 bases. Germline CDR1 reads SGHRS; CDR2 reads YFSETQ. The CDR3 consists of 16 residues. With 1 base clipped from V and 4 bases from J, the junction kept 7 bases outside the gene matches. CDR3 residues: CASSLTIGTSGYEQYF. CDR3 nucleotide sequence: TGCGCCAGCAGCTTGACAATCGGGACTAGCGGATACGAGCAGTACTTC.

This clone was seen more than once but under ten times. This chain joins TRBV5-4 and TRBJ2-4; a weak D match, TRBD1 (6 bases). Trimming cost V 4 bases and J 5 bases, with 16 bases left between them. The germline gives CDR1 SGHNT, CDR2 YYREEE (reference sequence). The CDR3 is 15 residues long. CDR3 in amino acids: CASSLIKTGQNIQYF. CDR3 DNA sequence: TGTGCCAGCAGCCTCATAAAGACAGGCCAAAACATTCAGTACTTC.

This chain links TRBV4-2 with TRBJ2-2; D is uncertain. The CDR3 runs to 13 residues. CDR1 LGHNA and CDR2 YNFKEQ come from the germline V gene. The germline V and J ends were trimmed by 0 bases and 7 bases, with 6 bases remaining between them. The CDR3: CASSQDALGELFF. CDR3 nucleotides: TGTGCCAGCAGCCAAGATGCGCTCGGGGAGCTGTTTTTT.

The chain carries TRBV11-3 and TRBJ2-2; D uncertain. Germline assignment: CDR1 SGHNT and CDR2 YENEEA. The length of the CDR3 is 14 residues. The V end lost 1 base, the J end lost 0 bases, and 3 bases lay between the germline ends. The CDR3 is CASSLVSNTGELFF. As DNA, the CDR3 is TGTGCCAGCAGCTTAGTCTCGAACACCGGGGAGCTGTTTTTT. Complete variable domain (other parts from reference TRBV11-3 and TRBJ2-2): EAGVVQSPRYKIIEKKQPVAFWCNPISGHNTLYWYLQNLGQGPELLIRYENEEAVDDSQLPKDRFSAERLKGVDSTLKIQPAELGDSAVYLCASSLVSNTGELFFGEGSRLTVL.

This chain connects TRBV7-2 to TRBJ1-2; 7 positions match TRBD1. Germline lookup yields CDR1 SGHTA and CDR2 FQGNSA. V was pared by 1 base and J by 7 bases, with 6 bases of the junction left unmatched. The length of the CDR3 is 14 residues. The CDR3 bases are TGTGCCAGCAGCTTAGACCACAGGGGCCCTGGCTACACCTTC. This translates into CASSLDHRGPGYTF.

The chain has TRBV6-5 and TRBJ2-1, with 7 bases lining up with TRBD2. This CDR3 has 15 amino acids. The V gene end was trimmed by 6 bases and the J gene end by 0 bases; junction bases not matched to a gene: 5. Per the germline V gene, CDR1 is MNHEY and CDR2 is SVGAGI. Here the CDR3 reads CASSRRDYSYNEQFF. The CDR3 nucleotides are TGTGCCAGCAGCCGCCGGGACTACTCCTACAATGAGCAGTTCTTC.

The chain joins TRBV12-3 or TRBV12-4 to TRBJ1-2; D perhaps matches TRBD1 (5 bases). The CDR3 runs 13 residues. V was trimmed by 2 bases and J by 7 bases, leaving 11 bases between them. The chain's CDR3 is CASSLMAGRGYTF. CDR3 bases: TGTGCCAGCAGTTTAATGGCGGGACGTGGCTACACCTTC.